These 7 T cell receptor beta chains came from one sample sequenced in a study of blood T cell repertoires in COVID-19. Measured with immunoSEQ multiplex PCR; TCRdb has only the in-frame clones, and not every one. The repertoire consists of about 220,000 clones, with 80% to 85% occurring once and the leading ten covering roughly 3%. The sequenced material came from peripheral blood. All receptors come from a woman under 40 who had recovered from COVID-19.

The chain carries TRBV25-1 and TRBJ2-2; 9 bases fit TRBD2. The CDR3 has 15 amino acids. The V and J ends lost 2 bases and 7 bases, in that order; junction bases with no gene match: 5. Germline CDR1 and CDR2: MGHDK and SYGVNS. For the CDR3, the DNA is TGTGCCAGCAGTGAAAGTGCTAGCGGGGACGGGGAGCTGTTTTTT. This encodes CASSESASGDGELFF.

This sequence joins TRBV9 and TRBJ2-5; TRBD2 aligns across 10 bases. This CDR3 has 15 amino acids. CDR1 and CDR2 (germline): SGDLS, YYNGEE. Germline trimming cut 0 bases from V and 5 bases from J; bases unmatched to any gene: 4. The CDR3 region is CASSVVAGGGETQYF. Written as DNA, the CDR3 is TGTGCCAGCAGCGTAGTAGCGGGAGGCGGGGAGACCCAGTACTTC.

V and J are TRBV18 and TRBJ2-1, with 8 bases matching TRBD2. V trimming: 0 bases; J trimming: 2 bases; junction bases outside the gene matches: 6. The CDR3 is 17 amino acids. Germline values: CDR1 KGHSH, CDR2 LQKENI. The CDR3 DNA sequence: TGTGCCAGCTCACCACCGGGGCTAGCGGGCCCCTACAATGAGCAGTTCTTC. Amino acid sequence: CASSPPGLAGPYNEQFF.

The rearrangement uses TRBV5-4 and TRBJ2-1; 10 nucleotides match TRBD2. Germline V gene data show CDR1 as SGHNT and CDR2 as YYREEE (reference sequence). The CDR3 length is 15 residues. The J segment lost 7 bases and the V segment lost 1 base, leaving 5 bases of the junction unmatched. CDR3 sequence reads: CASSLSQREGNEQFF. The CDR3 nucleotides are TGTGCCAGCAGCTTGAGTCAGCGGGAGGGGAATGAGCAGTTCTTC.

V gene TRBV28 combines with J gene TRBJ2-5, with 8 bases lining up with TRBD1. The CDR3 loop spans 15 amino acids. Germline values: CDR1 MDHEN, CDR2 SYDVKM. The junction had 11 bases not matched to a gene; V was cut back by 6 bases and J by 5 bases. CDR3 DNA: TGTGCCAGCAGGCCTGATCGGACAGGGTCGGAGACCCAGTACTTC. Translating gives CASRPDRTGSETQYF.

This chain links TRBV27 with TRBJ1-1, with TRBD1 matching 9 bases. The CDR3 has 15 amino acids. V trimming: 6 bases; J trimming: 1 base; junction bases outside the gene matches: 6. CDR1 MNHEY and CDR2 SMNVEV come from the germline V gene (reference sequence). For the CDR3, the DNA is TGTGCCAGCAGACAGGGGGCCGGGAGGAACACTGAAGCTTTCTTT. Protein sequence: CASRQGAGRNTEAFF.

DNA of the CDR3: TGTGCTAGTGCCCGTCCCGAAGAGACCCAGTACTTC. It yields the protein CASARPEETQYF. The chain is built from TRBV12-5 and TRBJ2-5; D is unresolved. This CDR3 spans 12 amino acids. Trimming pared 7 bases from V and 3 bases from J, leaving 9 bases between. Germline V gene data show CDR1 as LGHNT and CDR2 as FRNRAP.